Presented here are 12 T cell receptor beta chains from one specimen sequenced in a study of T cells in localized non-small cell lung cancer. The method was immunoSEQ multiplex PCR; TCRdb's version includes in-frame clones alone and lacks a portion of them. The sample has tens of thousands of clones, around 80% seen once. The sequenced sample was peripheral blood, obtained before any cancer treatment. The receptors derive from a male donor aged 60 or over with stage II squamous cell lung carcinoma.

CDR3 sequence: CASSLSGTTYNEQFF. In nucleotides, the CDR3 is TGTGCCAGCAGCTTGTCCGGGACTACCTACAATGAGCAGTTCTTC. This chain joins TRBV5-5 and TRBJ2-1; 7 nucleotides match TRBD2. Germline V gene data show CDR1 as SGHKS and CDR2 as YYEKEE (reference sequence). The CDR3 loop spans 15 amino acids. J was trimmed by 2 bases and V by 1 base; bases with no gene match: 3.

This chain joins TRBV7-9 and TRBJ1-1, with D possibly TRBD1 on 5 matching bases. Trimming removed 3 bases at V and 5 bases at J, with 13 bases between. The CDR3 runs to 14 residues. Germline CDR1 SEHNR, CDR2 FQNEAQ (reference sequence). The CDR3 sequence: CASSFQGGATEAFF. DNA of the CDR3: TGTGCCAGCAGCTTTCAGGGTGGGGCGACTGAAGCTTTCTTT.

This rearrangement joins TRBV28 to TRBJ2-1, with 8 bases identical to TRBD2. This CDR3 is built from 15 residues. The germline gives CDR1 MDHEN, CDR2 SYDVKM. The V gene end was trimmed by 6 bases and the J gene end by 9 bases; junction bases not matched to a gene: 13. CDR3 in DNA: TGTGCCAGCAGCGTGGCCAGCGGGAGACGGAGTGAGCAGTTCTTC. Amino acid sequence: CASSVASGRRSEQFF.

The V and J genes are TRBV12-5 and TRBJ2-1; no clear D. This CDR3 region has 13 residues. Germline V lookup: CDR1 LGHNT, CDR2 FRNRAP. V shed 3 bases and J shed 4 bases, with 7 bases lying between them. CDR3: CASGFSIYNEQFF. The CDR3 coding sequence is TGTGCTAGTGGTTTCTCTATTTACAATGAGCAGTTCTTC.

The chain employs TRBV30 and TRBJ2-2; D remains unclear. The V end lost 0 bases, the J end lost 11 bases, and 10 bases lay between the germline ends. The CDR3 is made up of 12 amino acids. Germline V gene data show CDR1 as GTSNPN and CDR2 as SVGIG (reference sequence). CDR3 region: CAWSVIGEELFF. The CDR3 region has the DNA TGTGCCTGGAGTGTAATTGGGGAAGAGCTGTTTTTT.

This clone was seen more than once but under ten times. The chain joins TRBV6-1 to TRBJ2-7; D not resolved. V was shortened by 4 bases and J by 1 base, with 14 bases between the two germline ends. Germline CDR1 and CDR2: MNHNS and SASEGT. CDR3 size: 15 residues. CDR3 coding DNA: TGTGCCAGCAGTGGGGCCCCGTTGGGGTCCTACGAGCAGTACTTC. This codes for CASSGAPLGSYEQYF.

The chain joins TRBV6-5 to TRBJ2-1; D perhaps matches TRBD2 (7 bases). Germline V CDR1 and CDR2: MNHEY, SVGAGI. The CDR3 is made up of 14 amino acids. The V end lost 2 bases, the J end lost 8 bases, and 13 bases lay between the germline ends. The CDR3 DNA follows: TGTGCCAGCAGTTACAAGGGGGGGGGCGATGAGCAGTTCTTC. Translating gives CASSYKGGGDEQFF.

The rearrangement links TRBV6-5 to TRBJ1-2, with D perhaps TRBD1 (6 bases). Germline-derived CDR1 and CDR2 are MNHEY and SVGAGI. The CDR3 is made up of 13 amino acids. The V gene lost 2 bases and the J gene lost 4 bases, with 8 bases spanning the gap. The CDR3: CASSYKDSYGYTF. CDR3 in DNA: TGTGCCAGCAGTTACAAGGACAGCTATGGCTACACCTTC.

V gene TRBV11-2 combines with J gene TRBJ2-2; D not certain. Germline V gene data show CDR1 as SGHAT and CDR2 as FQNNGV. This CDR3 spans 14 amino acids. With 7 bases removed from V and 7 bases from J, the gap between germline ends came to 16 bases. The CDR3 nucleotides read TGTGCCAGCACATTGGGTTCCATGGGCGGGGAGCTGTTTTTT. Its translation is CASTLGSMGGELFF.

This chain joins TRBV5-1 and TRBJ2-2; 10 positions match TRBD2. Germline CDR1 and CDR2: SGHRS and YFSETQ. The junction had 7 bases not matched to a gene; V was cut back by 4 bases and J by 4 bases. This CDR3 contains 16 residues. The CDR3 loop reads CASSLQPSGSTGELFF. The CDR3 region has the DNA TGCGCCAGCAGCCTGCAACCTAGCGGGAGCACCGGGGAGCTGTTTTTT.

V is TRBV9 and J is TRBJ2-5, with 9 nucleotides matching TRBD1. The CDR3 covers 15 residues. After removal of 3 bases from V and 1 base from J, the junction contained 4 bases not matched to a gene. CDR1 is SGDLS and CDR2 is YYNGEE in the germline V gene. CDR3 sequence: CASSATGGPQETQYF. CDR3 bases: TGTGCCAGCAGCGCCACAGGGGGCCCCCAAGAGACCCAGTACTTC.

The genes are TRBV27 and TRBJ2-7; the match to TRBD1 covers 8 bases. Germline V gene sequence: CDR1 MNHEY, CDR2 SMNVEV (reference sequence). Trimming cost V 4 bases and J 2 bases; bases outside gene matches: 7. This CDR3 is built from 15 residues. CDR3 residues: CASSSPGTGTYEQYF. The CDR3 DNA follows: TGTGCCAGCAGTTCCCCCGGGACAGGAACCTACGAGCAGTACTTC.